The 17 T cell receptor beta chains below were found in one sample sequenced in a study of T cells after yellow fever vaccination. TCRdb reprocessed the 5' RACE reads with MiXCR, giving one entry per CDR3 protein. The profile shows around 550,000 distinct CDR3 sequences, over 15% of them singletons. Sequenced here: PBMCs, sampled 15 days after the yellow fever booster vaccination. The source is a man younger than 45 who received the YFV17D yellow fever vaccine.

The chain combines TRBV5-1 with TRBJ2-2; 11 bases fit TRBD2. Losses at the gene ends were 0 bases for V and 6 bases for J; bases not matched to a gene: 4. The CDR3 extends over 16 amino acids. The germline gives CDR1 SGHRS, CDR2 YFSETQ. Written as DNA, the CDR3 is TGCGCCAGCAGCTTGGCTAGCGGGAGGACATCCGGGGAGCTGTTTTTT. It specifies CASSLASGRTSGELFF.

In this sample, this clonotype turned up a few times. The chain has TRBV11-2 and TRBJ2-7, with 8 bases fitting TRBD1. J lost 3 bases, V lost 5 bases, and 6 bases had no gene match. Germline V gene sequence: CDR1 SGHAT, CDR2 FQNNGV. This CDR3 spans 14 amino acids. The CDR3 DNA is TGTGCCAGCAGCCCGGACAGGGTATTCTACGAGCAGTACTTC. It encodes CASSPDRVFYEQYF.

This clonotype has just a few counts. This sequence joins TRBV12-3 or TRBV12-4 and TRBJ2-7; TRBD1 matches at 12 bases. V shed 5 bases and J 2 bases; nucleotides not matched to a gene: 7. This CDR3 region has 16 residues. CDR3 in DNA: TGTGCCAGCAGTCCCCCGGGACAGGGGGCCCCCTACGAGCAGTACTTC. It yields the protein CASSPPGQGAPYEQYF.

This clonotype came up a few times. The chain links TRBV15 to TRBJ2-7; 9 bases are a match to TRBD2. Germline CDR1 reads LNHNV; CDR2 reads YYDKDF (reference sequence). J was trimmed by 2 bases and V by 0 bases; bases with no gene match: 2. The CDR3 is 15 amino acids. The CDR3 coding sequence is TGTGCCACCAGCAGAGACGGCGGGAGGGCCTACGAGCAGTACTTC. The encoded protein is CATSRDGGRAYEQYF.

This clonotype was counted between two and nine times. The chain combines TRBV6-2 or TRBV6-3 with TRBJ2-1, with 8 positions matching TRBD2. The CDR3 runs to 15 residues. Germline lookup yields CDR1 MNHEY and CDR2 SVGEGT. The junction had 9 bases not matched to a gene; V was cut back by 8 bases and J by 3 bases. CDR3 nucleotides: TGTGCCAGCCTCAGAGCGGGAGTCTACTACAATGAGCAGTTCTTC. Translating it yields CASLRAGVYYNEQFF.

V gene TRBV5-1 combines with J gene TRBJ2-3; 8 bases are a match to TRBD2. The trim removed 7 bases at V and 5 bases at J, leaving 9 bases unmatched. This CDR3 region has 14 residues. CDR1 is SGHRS and CDR2 is YFSETQ in the germline V gene. The CDR3 DNA sequence: TGCGCCAGCCGGAGAGCGGGAGAGAAAGATACGCAGTATTTT. This encodes CASRRAGEKDTQYF. The full variable domain, with the rest looked up from reference TRBV5-1 and TRBJ2-3, is KAGVTQTPRYLIKTRGQQVTLSCSPISGHRSVSWYQQTPGQGLQFLFEYFSETQRNKGNFPGRFSGRQFSNSRSEMNVSTLELGDSALYLCASRRAGEKDTQYFGPGTRLTVL.

The rearrangement joins TRBV6-2 or TRBV6-3 to TRBJ2-7; 10 bases match TRBD1. The V segment lost 6 bases and the J segment 1 base; nucleotides outside the gene matches: 6. Germline CDR1 is MNHEY and CDR2 is SVGEGT. The CDR3 sequence is 15 residues long. The CDR3 nucleotides are TGTGCCAGCAGCCCAGGACAGGGGGTGTCCTACGAGCAGTACTTC. Translating gives CASSPGQGVSYEQYF.

This clonotype was seen more than once but under ten times. Relative to the germline gene, one junction end is altered; a read error may explain this. The rearrangement joins TRBV6-2 or TRBV6-3 to TRBJ2-3; no reliable D call. Germline V gives CDR1 MNHEY, CDR2 SVGEGT. The CDR3 length is 14 residues. The DNA for the CDR3 is TGTGCCAGCAGTCACTTACCCTTCACAGATACGCGGTATTTT. Encoded protein: CASSHLPFTDTRYF.

The gene calls are TRBV20-1 and TRBJ2-3; D is perhaps TRBD2 (6 bases). There are 13 residues in the CDR3. Trimming shortened V by 3 bases and J by 6 bases, and 13 bases separated the two germline ends. Germline V gene lookup returns CDR1 DFQATT and CDR2 SNEGSKA (reference sequence). CDR3 DNA: TGCAGTGCTAGGGCCCAGGCGGGGGATACGCAGTATTTT. As protein: CSARAQAGDTQYF.

As for this clonotype: One junction end disagrees with the germline gene, perhaps due to a read error. This chain joins TRBV10-3 and TRBJ2-1; the D call may be TRBD1 or TRBD2 (5 bases each). CDR1 and CDR2 from the germline V gene are ENHRY and SYGVKD. The CDR3 length is 13 residues. Here the CDR3 reads CAISSLFHRDPNF. DNA for the CDR3: TGTGCCATCAGCTCCCTATTTCACCGGGACCCCAACTTC.

This clonotype has at least ten counts. The chain recombines TRBV7-2 with TRBJ2-1, with a possible D match to TRBD2 (5 bases). The germline V and J ends were trimmed by 5 bases and 2 bases, with 13 bases remaining between them. The V gene's germline CDR1 is SGHTA and CDR2 FQGNSA. The CDR3 loop spans 15 amino acids. The CDR3: CASSLGSGPYNEQFF. For the CDR3, the DNA is TGTGCCAGCAGCCTGGGGAGCGGACCCTACAATGAGCAGTTCTTC. The whole variable domain, remainder taken from reference TRBV7-2 and TRBJ2-1, is GAGVSQSPSNKVTEKGKDVELRCDPISGHTALYWYRQSLGQGLEFLIYFQGNSAPDKSGLPSDRFSAERTGGSVSTLTIQRTQQEDSAVYLCASSLGSGPYNEQFFGPGTRLTVL.

The V call is TRBV5-1, the J call TRBJ2-5; 11 nucleotides agree with TRBD2. The J segment lost 2 bases and the V segment lost 1 base, leaving 4 bases of the junction unmatched. CDR1 and CDR2 (germline): SGHRS, YFSETQ. The CDR3 spans 16 residues. The CDR3 bases are TGCGCCAGCAGCTTGAATCTAGCGGGAGGACAAGAGACCCAGTACTTC. Encoded protein: CASSLNLAGGQETQYF.

This chain joins TRBV12-3 or TRBV12-4 and TRBJ2-1; D not resolved. Deletions cut 3 bases from V and 6 bases from J, with 12 bases between. The CDR3 sequence is 14 residues long. Here the CDR3 DNA reads TGTGCCAGCAGTTTGAAAGGTTGGGGCAATGAGCAGTTCTTC. This codes for CASSLKGWGNEQFF.

This chain links TRBV7-9 with TRBJ1-2, with TRBD1 identical over 8 bases. Germline V gene lookup returns CDR1 SEHNR and CDR2 FQNEAQ (reference sequence). This CDR3 spans 13 amino acids. V lost 5 bases and J lost 8; bases outside the gene matches: 7. DNA for the CDR3: TGTGCCAGCAGCCCCTTAGACAGGGGCGGCTACACCTTC. Amino acid sequence: CASSPLDRGGYTF.

The chain is built from TRBV20-1 and TRBJ2-5, with D uncertain. The V and J ends lost 4 bases and 2 bases respectively, with 14 bases between them. Germline V gene lookup returns CDR1 DFQATT and CDR2 SNEGSKA (reference sequence). This CDR3 has 14 amino acids. CDR3: CSATKTGPQETQYF. The CDR3 DNA reads as TGCAGTGCTACTAAAACGGGTCCACAAGAGACCCAGTACTTC.

The CDR3 nucleotides read TGCAGTACCTATTCTCTTGAGCAGTTCTTC. It specifies CSTYSLEQFF. This chain uses TRBV20-1 with TRBJ2-1; no clear D. This CDR3 has 10 residues. Per the germline V gene, CDR1 is DFQATT and CDR2 is SNEGSKA (reference sequence). V shed 8 bases and J shed 9 bases, with 11 bases lying between them.

The V call is TRBV2, the J call TRBJ2-4, with no clear D. The CDR3 runs to 13 residues. Trimming removed 4 bases from V and 6 bases from J, with 10 bases in between. Germline V gene sequence: CDR1 SNHLY, CDR2 FYNNEI. The CDR3 coding sequence is TGTGCCAGCAGTGGGCCGCCCTTAAACATTCAGTACTTC. The encoded protein is CASSGPPLNIQYF. The whole variable domain, remainder taken from reference TRBV2 and TRBJ2-4, is EPEVTQTPSHQVTQMGQEVILRCVPISNHLYFYWYRQILGQKVEFLVSFYNNEISEKSEIFDDQFSVERPDGSNFTLKIRSTKLEDSAMYFCASSGPPLNIQYFGAGTRLSVL.